The clone carrying this T cell receptor (beta chain) has a count of ten or more. What it binds is not known. The data derive from a study of breast tumors, draining lymph nodes, adjacent tissues. Study-wide findings and caveats: Luminal-like breast cancer showed significantly greater tumor-nontumor repertoire similarity than basal-like breast cancer did. Tumor TCR diversity was below lymph nodes but above nontumor tissue. Data only fit, rather than demonstrated, lymph node origin of most tumor T cells.

Breast cancer patients provided tissue from their axillary draining lymph nodes. In germline, CDR1 is SEHNR, CDR2 FQNEAQ (reference sequence). The CDR3 has 16 amino acids. V lost 5 bases, J lost 7 bases, and 20 bases lay in between. MiXCR, run by TCRdb on the multiplex PCR reads, gives a single entry per CDR3 protein. The sample records approximately 250,000 distinct CDR3 sequences, about 34% being singletons. The sample taken for sequencing was axillary lymph node tissue. The receptor was isolated from a female donor with breast cancer. Some clones in this sample may be carry-over from other donors' samples. The chain recombines TRBV7-9 with TRBJ1-4; D ambiguous. CDR3 loop: CASSSRWSSVGEKLFF. The DNA for the CDR3 is TGTGCCAGCAGCAGTAGGTGGAGTAGTGTGGGTGAAAAACTGTTTTTT.